The entry that follows covers one TCR beta chain sequence. Its cognate antigen is unknown. Other DNA sequences in the sample encode the same CDR3. This CDR3 is 11 amino acids long. V lost 4 bases, J lost 1 base, and 4 bases lay in between. Germline-derived CDR1 and CDR2 are SQVTM and ANQGSEA. The sample originates from a study of radiation and T cells in renal cell carcinoma. As for time point: blood 4 weeks post-SBRT, at nephrectomy. Documented treatment: 15 Gy SBRT to primary tumor, nephrectomy 4 weeks later. Nephrectomy followed 15 Gy stereotactic body radiation by 4 weeks. Radiation-treated patients gave blood at baseline, week 2 and week 4. Clear cell pathology was present in this patient's renal cell carcinoma. The study's findings and limits: In blood, top tumor clones expanded by 2 weeks, shrinking by 4.

The assay was immunoSEQ multiplex PCR, and TCRdb's table has in-frame clones only and misses some. The sample consists of 150,000 or so clones, approximately 90% of them appearing once. Sequenced here: blood, sampled from a patient whose treatment included radiotherapy and nephrectomy. The rearrangement uses TRBV29-1 and TRBJ1-1; no firm D call. The sequence was obtained from a woman aged 45-65 years with renal cell carcinoma. CDR3 protein: CSVGRNTEAFF. CDR3 DNA sequence: TGCAGCGTTGGACGGAACACTGAAGCTTTCTTT.